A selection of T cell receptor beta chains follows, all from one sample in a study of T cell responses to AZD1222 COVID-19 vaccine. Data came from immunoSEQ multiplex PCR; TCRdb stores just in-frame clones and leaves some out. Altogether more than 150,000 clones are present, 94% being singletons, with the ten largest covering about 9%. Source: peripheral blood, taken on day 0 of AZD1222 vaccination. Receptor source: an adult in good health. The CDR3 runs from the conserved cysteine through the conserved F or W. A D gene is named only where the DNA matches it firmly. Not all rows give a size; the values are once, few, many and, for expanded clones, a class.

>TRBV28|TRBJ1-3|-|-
CASSWGDSGNTIYF
TGTGCCAGCAGTTGGGGCGACTCTGGAAACACCATATATTTT
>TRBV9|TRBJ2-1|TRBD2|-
CASRGGGRSFF
TGTGCCAGTAGAGGAGGCGGGAGGTCGTTCTTC
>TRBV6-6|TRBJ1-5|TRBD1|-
CATDRTGTNQPQHF
TGTGCCACCGATCGGACAGGGACCAATCAGCCCCAGCATTTT
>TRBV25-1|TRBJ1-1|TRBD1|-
CASSYRGTEAFF
TGTGCCAGCAGTTACAGGGGCACTGAAGCTTTCTTT
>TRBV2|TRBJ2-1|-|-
CASSTGSGGNEQFF
TGTGCCAGCAGTACCGGGTCGGGCGGAAATGAGCAGTTCTTC
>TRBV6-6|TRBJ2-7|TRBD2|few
CASSYPSGEEQYF
TGTGCCAGCAGTTACCCGAGCGGGGAAGAGCAGTACTTC
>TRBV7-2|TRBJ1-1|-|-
CASSLEGRLNTEAFF
TGTGCCAGCAGCTTAGAGGGGCGGCTTAACACTGAAGCTTTCTTT
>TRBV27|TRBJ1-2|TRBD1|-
CASRPGTGRGYTF
TGTGCCAGCAGACCCGGGACAGGAAGGGGCTACACCTTC
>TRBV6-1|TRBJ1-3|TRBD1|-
CASSVTWTGVTGNTIYF
TGTGCCAGCAGTGTTACCTGGACAGGCGTGACTGGAAACACCATATATTTT
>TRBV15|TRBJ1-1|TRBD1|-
CATSSRTGNTEAFF
TGTGCCACCAGCAGTCGGACAGGGAACACTGAAGCTTTCTTT
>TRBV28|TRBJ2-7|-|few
CASRLPGDYEQYF
TGTGCCAGCAGACTACCGGGGGACTACGAGCAGTACTTC
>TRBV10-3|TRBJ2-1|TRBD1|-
CAISEPGTVYNEQFF
TGTGCCATCAGTGAGCCGGGGACAGTCTACAATGAGCAGTTCTTC
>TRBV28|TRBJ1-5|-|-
CASSLLGDQPQHF
TGTGCCAGCAGTTTATTAGGGGATCAGCCCCAGCATTTT
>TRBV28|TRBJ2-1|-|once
CASSGGGGSSYNEQFF
TGTGCCAGCAGCGGAGGGGGGGGAAGCTCCTACAATGAGCAGTTCTTC
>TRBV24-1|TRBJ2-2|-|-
CATSDSPPGVGPVELFF
TGTGCCACCAGTGATTCGCCTCCGGGGGTAGGCCCGGTGGAGCTGTTTTTT
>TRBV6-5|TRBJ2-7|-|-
CASSLTDGATYEQYF
TGTGCCAGCAGTCTGACCGACGGCGCAACCTACGAGCAGTACTTC
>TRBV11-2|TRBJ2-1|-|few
CASSPSPMDNEQFF
TGTGCCAGCAGCCCTTCCCCGATGGACAATGAGCAGTTCTTC
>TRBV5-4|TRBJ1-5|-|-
CASSLGGAGNQPQHF
TGTGCCAGCAGCTTGGGAGGGGCTGGCAATCAGCCCCAGCATTTT